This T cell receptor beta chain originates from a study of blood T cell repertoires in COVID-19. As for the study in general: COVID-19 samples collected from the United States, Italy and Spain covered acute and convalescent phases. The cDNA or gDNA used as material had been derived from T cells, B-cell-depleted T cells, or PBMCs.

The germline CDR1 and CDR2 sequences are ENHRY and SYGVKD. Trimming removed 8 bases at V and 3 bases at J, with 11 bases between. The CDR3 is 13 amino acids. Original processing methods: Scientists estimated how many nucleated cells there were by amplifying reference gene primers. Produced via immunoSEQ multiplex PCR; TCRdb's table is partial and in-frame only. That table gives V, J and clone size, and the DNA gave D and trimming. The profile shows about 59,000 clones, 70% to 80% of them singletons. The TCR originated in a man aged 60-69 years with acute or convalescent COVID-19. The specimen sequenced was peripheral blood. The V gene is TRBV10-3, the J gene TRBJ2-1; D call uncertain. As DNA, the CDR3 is TGTGCCATCTTTTCGCCCAGCTACAATGAGCAGTTCTTC. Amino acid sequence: CAIFSPSYNEQFF.